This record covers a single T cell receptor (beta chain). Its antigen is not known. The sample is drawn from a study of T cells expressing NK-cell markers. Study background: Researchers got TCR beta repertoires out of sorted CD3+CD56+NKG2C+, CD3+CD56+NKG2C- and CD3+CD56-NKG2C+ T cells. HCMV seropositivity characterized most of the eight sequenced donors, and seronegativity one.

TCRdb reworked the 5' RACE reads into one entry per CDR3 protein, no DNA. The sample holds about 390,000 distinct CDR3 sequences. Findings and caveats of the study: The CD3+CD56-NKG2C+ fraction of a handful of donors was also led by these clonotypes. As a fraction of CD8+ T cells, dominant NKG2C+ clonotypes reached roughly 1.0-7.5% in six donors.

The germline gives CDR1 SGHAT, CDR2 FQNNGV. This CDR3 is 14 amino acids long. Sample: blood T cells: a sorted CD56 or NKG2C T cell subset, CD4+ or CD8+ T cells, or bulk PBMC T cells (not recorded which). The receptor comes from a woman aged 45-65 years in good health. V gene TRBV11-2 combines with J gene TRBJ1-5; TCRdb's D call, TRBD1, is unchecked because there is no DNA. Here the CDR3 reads CASSEGQGSQPQHF.